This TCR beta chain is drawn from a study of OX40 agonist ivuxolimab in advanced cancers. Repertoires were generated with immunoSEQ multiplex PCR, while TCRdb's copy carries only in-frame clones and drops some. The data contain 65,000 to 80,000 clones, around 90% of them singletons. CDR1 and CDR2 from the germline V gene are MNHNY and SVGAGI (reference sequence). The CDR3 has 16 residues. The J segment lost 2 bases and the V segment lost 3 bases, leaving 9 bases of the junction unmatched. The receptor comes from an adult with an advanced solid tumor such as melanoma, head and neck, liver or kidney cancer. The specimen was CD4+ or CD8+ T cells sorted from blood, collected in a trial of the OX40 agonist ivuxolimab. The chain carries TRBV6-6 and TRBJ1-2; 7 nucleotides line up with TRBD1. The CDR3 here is CASSYFRDSANYGYTF. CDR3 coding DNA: TGTGCCAGCAGTTATTTCCGGGACAGCGCAAACTATGGCTACACCTTC.